This T cell receptor beta chain was captured in a study of T cell changes during pregnancy in multiple sclerosis. Germline V gene data show CDR1 as KGHSH and CDR2 as LQKENI. The CDR3 is made up of 11 amino acids. The V gene lost 2 bases and the J gene lost 7 bases, with 6 bases spanning the gap. Libraries were prepared by immunoSEQ multiplex PCR; TCRdb keeps only in-frame clonotypes and omits some of them. The table lists around 52,000 clones, 80% to 90% of them singletons, with approximately 5% in the top ten. J is TRBJ2-7 and V is TRBV18; D gene uncertain. The sequence came from a human donor whose cells served as feeder cells for cultures in a pregnancy study. Source material: peripheral blood from another person, used as feeder cells. For the CDR3, the DNA is TGTGCCAGCTCACCAGAGTGGGAGCAGTACTTC. It translates to CASSPEWEQYF.